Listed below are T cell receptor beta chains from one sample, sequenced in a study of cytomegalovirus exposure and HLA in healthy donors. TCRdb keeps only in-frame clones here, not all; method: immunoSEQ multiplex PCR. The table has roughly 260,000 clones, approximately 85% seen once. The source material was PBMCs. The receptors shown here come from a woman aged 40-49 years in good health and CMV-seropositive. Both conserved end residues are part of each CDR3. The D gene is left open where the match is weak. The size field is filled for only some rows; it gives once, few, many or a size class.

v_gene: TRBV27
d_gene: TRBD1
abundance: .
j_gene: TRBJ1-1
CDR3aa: CASSLDRAVTEAFF
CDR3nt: TGTGCCAGCAGTCTGGACAGGGCTGTCACTGAAGCTTTCTTT

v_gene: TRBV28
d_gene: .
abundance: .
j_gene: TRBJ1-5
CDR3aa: CASSLVDSYSNQPQHF
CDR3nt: TGTGCCAGCAGTTTGGTAGACAGTTATAGCAATCAGCCCCAGCATTTT

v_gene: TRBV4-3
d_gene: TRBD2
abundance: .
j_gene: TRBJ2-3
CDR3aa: CASSQDMLTSGQSTDTQYF
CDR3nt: TGCGCCAGCAGCCAAGATATGTTGACTAGCGGTCAAAGCACAGATACGCAGTATTTT

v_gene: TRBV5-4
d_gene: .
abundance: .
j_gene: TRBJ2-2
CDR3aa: CASSFSGPNTGELFF
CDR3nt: TGTGCCAGCAGCTTTTCAGGGCCAAACACCGGGGAGCTGTTTTTT

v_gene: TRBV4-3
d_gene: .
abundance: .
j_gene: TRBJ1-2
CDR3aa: CASSQERGGYGYTF
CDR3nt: TGCGCCAGCAGCCAGGAGAGAGGGGGCTATGGCTACACCTTC

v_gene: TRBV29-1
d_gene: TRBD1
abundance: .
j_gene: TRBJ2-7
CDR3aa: CSVLLTGGSYEQYF
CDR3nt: TGCAGCGTTTTATTGACAGGGGGGAGCTACGAGCAGTACTTC

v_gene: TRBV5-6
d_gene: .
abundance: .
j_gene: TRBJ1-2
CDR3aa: CASSSRGPGAAYGYTF
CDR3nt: TGTGCCAGCAGCTCGAGGGGTCCGGGAGCTGCCTATGGCTACACCTTC

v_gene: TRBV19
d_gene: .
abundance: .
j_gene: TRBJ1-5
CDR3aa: CASSITNQPQHF
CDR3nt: TGTGCCAGTAGTATCACAAATCAGCCCCAGCATTTT

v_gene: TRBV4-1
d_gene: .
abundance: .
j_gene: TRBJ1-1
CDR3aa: CASSQGVTGTEAFF
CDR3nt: TGCGCCAGCAGCCAAGGTGTAACGGGCACTGAAGCTTTCTTT

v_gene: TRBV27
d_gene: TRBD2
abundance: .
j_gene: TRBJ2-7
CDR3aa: CASSLTDGGSYEQYF
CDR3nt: TGTGCCAGCAGTTTGACTGACGGCGGGAGCTACGAGCAGTACTTC

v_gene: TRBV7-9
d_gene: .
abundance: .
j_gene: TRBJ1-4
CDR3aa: CASSPFGATNEKLFF
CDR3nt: TGTGCCAGCAGCCCTTTCGGGGCAACTAATGAAAAACTGTTTTTT

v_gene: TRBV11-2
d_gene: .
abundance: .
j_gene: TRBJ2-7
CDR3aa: CASSSAGTRTYEQYF
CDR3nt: TGTGCCAGCAGCTCCGCCGGGACAAGAACCTACGAGCAGTACTTC

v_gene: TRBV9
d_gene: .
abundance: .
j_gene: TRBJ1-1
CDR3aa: CASSVATASGEAFF
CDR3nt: TGTGCCAGCAGCGTAGCGACGGCTTCGGGAGAAGCTTTCTTT

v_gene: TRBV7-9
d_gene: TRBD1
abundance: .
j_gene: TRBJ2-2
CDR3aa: CASSLLSRTGGTGELFF
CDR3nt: TGTGCCAGCAGCTTGCTCTCTCGGACAGGGGGCACCGGGGAGCTGTTTTTT

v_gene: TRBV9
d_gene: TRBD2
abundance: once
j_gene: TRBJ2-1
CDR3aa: CASSPGTSGNEQFF
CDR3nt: TGTGCCAGCAGCCCTGGGACTAGCGGCAATGAGCAGTTCTTC

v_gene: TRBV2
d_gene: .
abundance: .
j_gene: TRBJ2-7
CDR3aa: CASGSPGRLSYEQYF
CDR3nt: TGTGCCAGCGGAAGTCCGGGGAGACTCTCCTACGAGCAGTACTTC

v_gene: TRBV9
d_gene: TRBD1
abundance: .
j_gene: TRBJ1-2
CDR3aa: CASSGRQGEPYGYTF
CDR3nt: TGTGCCAGCAGCGGGAGACAGGGAGAACCCTACGGCTACACCTTC

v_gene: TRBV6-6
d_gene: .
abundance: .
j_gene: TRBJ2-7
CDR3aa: CASSPQGPPYEQYF
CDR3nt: TGTGCCAGCAGTCCCCAGGGTCCACCCTACGAGCAGTACTTC

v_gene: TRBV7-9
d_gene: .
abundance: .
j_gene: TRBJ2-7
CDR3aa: CASSPTEYEQYF
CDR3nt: TGTGCCAGCAGTCCTACAGAGTACGAGCAGTACTTC

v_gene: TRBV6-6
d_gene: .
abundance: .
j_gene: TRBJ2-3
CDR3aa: CASTSGWSSTDTQYF
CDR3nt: TGTGCCAGCACTTCCGGGTGGTCTAGCACAGATACGCAGTATTTT

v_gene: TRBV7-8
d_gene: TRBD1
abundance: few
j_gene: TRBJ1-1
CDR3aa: CASSLGQGFTEAFF
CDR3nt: TGTGCCAGCAGCTTAGGACAGGGGTTCACTGAAGCTTTCTTT

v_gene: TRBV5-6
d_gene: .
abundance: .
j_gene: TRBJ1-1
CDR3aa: CASSSLRETNTEAFF
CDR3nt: TGTGCCAGCAGCTCCCTCAGGGAAACGAACACTGAAGCTTTCTTT

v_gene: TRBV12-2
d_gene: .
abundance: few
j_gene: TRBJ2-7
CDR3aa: CASRLARGLAETYEQYF
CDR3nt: TGTGCAAGTCGCTTAGCGAGGGGACTAGCGGAAACCTACGAGCAGTACTTC

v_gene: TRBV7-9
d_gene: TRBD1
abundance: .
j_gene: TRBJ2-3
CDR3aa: CASSLVPGTGLDTQYF
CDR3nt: TGTGCCAGCAGCTTAGTTCCCGGGACAGGGCTAGATACGCAGTATTTT

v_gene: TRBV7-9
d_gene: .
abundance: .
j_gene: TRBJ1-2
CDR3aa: CTSRGNRADGYTF
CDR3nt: TGTACCAGCAGAGGAAACAGGGCCGATGGCTACACCTTC

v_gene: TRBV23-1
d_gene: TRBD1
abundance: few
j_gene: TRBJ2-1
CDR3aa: CASSQSGQPYNEQFF
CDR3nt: TGCGCCAGCAGTCAATCGGGACAGCCCTACAATGAGCAGTTCTTC

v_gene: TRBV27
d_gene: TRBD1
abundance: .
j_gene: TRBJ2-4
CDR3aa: CASSLWGTGDNLAKNIQYF
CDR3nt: TGTGCCAGCAGTTTATGGGGGACAGGGGATAATCTAGCCAAAAACATTCAGTACTTC

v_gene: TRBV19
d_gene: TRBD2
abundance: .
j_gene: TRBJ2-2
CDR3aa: CASDSGTDTGELFF
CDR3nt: TGTGCCAGTGATAGCGGGACCGACACCGGGGAGCTGTTTTTT

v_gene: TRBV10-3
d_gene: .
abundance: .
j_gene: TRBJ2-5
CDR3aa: CAISIKETQYF
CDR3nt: TGTGCCATCAGTATAAAAGAGACCCAGTACTTC

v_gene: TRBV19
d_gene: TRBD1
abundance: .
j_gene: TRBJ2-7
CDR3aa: CASSAGTATYEQYF
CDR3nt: TGTGCCAGTAGTGCCGGGACAGCCACCTACGAGCAGTACTTC

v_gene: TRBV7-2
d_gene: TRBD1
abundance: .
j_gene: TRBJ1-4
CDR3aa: CASSPQTGANEKLFF
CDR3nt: TGTGCCAGCAGCCCGCAAACAGGGGCTAATGAAAAACTGTTTTTT

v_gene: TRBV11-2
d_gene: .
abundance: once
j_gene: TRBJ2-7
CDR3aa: CASSPPYSYEQYF
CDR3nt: TGTGCCAGCAGCCCCCCTTACTCTTACGAGCAGTACTTC

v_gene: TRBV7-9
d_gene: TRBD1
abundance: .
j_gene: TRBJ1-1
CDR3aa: CASSPKTGGNTEAFF
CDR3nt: TGTGCCAGCAGCCCTAAGACAGGGGGAAACACTGAAGCTTTCTTT

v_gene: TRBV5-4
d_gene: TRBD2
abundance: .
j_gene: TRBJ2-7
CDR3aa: CASRLAGATYEQYF
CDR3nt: TGTGCCAGCAGACTAGCGGGAGCCACCTACGAGCAGTACTTC

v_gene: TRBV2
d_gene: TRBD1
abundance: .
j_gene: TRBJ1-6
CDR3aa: CASSDPGQGAPLHF
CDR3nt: TGTGCCAGCAGTGACCCGGGACAGGGGGCACCCCTCCACTTT

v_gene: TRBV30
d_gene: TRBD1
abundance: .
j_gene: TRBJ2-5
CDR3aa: CAWSTGQGIKTQYF
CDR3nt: TGTGCCTGGAGTACCGGACAGGGGATAAAGACCCAGTACTTC

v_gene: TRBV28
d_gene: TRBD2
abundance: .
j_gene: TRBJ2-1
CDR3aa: CASSLGTSGNNEQFF
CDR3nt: TGTGCCAGCAGTTTAGGGACTAGCGGAAACAATGAGCAGTTCTTC

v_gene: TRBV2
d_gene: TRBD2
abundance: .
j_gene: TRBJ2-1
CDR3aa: CASSETGLGMFF
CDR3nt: TGTGCCAGCAGTGAAACGGGACTAGGTATGTTCTTC

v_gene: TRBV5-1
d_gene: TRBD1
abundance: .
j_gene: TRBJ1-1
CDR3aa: CASSLAAGGAGAFF
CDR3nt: TGCGCCAGCAGCTTGGCCGCAGGGGGCGCGGGGGCTTTCTTT

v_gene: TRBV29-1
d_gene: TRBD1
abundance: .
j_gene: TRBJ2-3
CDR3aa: CSGRTGVTDTQYF
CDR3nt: TGCAGCGGTAGGACAGGGGTCACAGATACGCAGTATTTT